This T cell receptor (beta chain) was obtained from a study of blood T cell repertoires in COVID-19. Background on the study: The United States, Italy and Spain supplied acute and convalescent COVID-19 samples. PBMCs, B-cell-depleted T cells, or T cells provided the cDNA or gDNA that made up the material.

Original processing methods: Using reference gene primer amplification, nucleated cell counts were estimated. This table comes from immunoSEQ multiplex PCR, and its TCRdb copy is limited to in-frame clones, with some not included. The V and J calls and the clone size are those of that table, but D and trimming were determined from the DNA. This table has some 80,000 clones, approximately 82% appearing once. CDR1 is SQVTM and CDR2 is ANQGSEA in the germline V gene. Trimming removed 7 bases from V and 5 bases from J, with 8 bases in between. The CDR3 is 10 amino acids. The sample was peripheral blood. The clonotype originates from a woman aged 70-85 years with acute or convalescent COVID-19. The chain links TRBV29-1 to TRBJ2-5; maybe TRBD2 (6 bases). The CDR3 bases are TGCAGCGCTAGCGTGGAGACCCAGTACTTC. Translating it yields CSASVETQYF.